This TCR beta chain was sequenced during a study of regulatory T cells in long-lasting Graves disease. Study-wide findings and caveats: Tissue studied was limited to peripheral blood, excluding thyroid tissue. Patients whose Graves' disease persisted exhibited lower TCR diversity than those newly diagnosed. Few sampled subjects may have lowered accuracy. Persistent cases favored TRBV28, TRBJ1-2 and TRBJ2-5.

Regarding time point: persistent/refractory GD, antithyroid drugs over 5 years with positive TRAb. Extracted PBMC RNA gave rise to the TCR library. CDR1 SGHAT and CDR2 FQNNGV come from the germline V gene. V was clipped by 6 bases and J by 0 bases, with 9 bases between them. The CDR3 length is 14 residues. This clonotype was detected many times. Its antigen is not known. Construction of the TCR beta libraries employed iRepertoire HTBI primers in conjunction with Arm-PCR of CDR3 regions. Each CDR3 protein gets one entry after TCRdb re-called the multiplex PCR reads with MiXCR. In the table there are 400,000 or so distinct CDR3 sequences, about a fifth of which are singletons.

The sequenced sample was peripheral blood mononuclear cells (PBMCs), obtained when the disease was refractory, from a patient treated with antithyroid drugs. The sequence was obtained from a female donor with Graves disease. This chain joins TRBV11-2 and TRBJ1-3; maybe TRBD1 (5 bases). The CDR3 DNA sequence: TGTGCCAGCAGACCGGGACTCTCTGGAAACACCATATATTTT. It is translated as CASRPGLSGNTIYF.